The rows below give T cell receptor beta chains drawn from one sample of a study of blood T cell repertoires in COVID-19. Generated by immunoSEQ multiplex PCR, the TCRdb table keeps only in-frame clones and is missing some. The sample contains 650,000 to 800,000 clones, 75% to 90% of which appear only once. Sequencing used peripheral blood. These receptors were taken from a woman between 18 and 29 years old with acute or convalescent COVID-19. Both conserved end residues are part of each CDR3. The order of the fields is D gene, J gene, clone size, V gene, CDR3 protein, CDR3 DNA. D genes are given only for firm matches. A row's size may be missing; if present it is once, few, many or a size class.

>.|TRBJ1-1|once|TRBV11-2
CASSQRRRANTEAFF
TGTGCCAGCAGCCAAAGGCGGAGAGCGAACACTGAAGCTTTCTTT
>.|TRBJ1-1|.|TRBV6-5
CASSMYLGQADAFF
TGTGCCAGCAGTATGTACTTGGGGCAGGCGGACGCTTTCTTT
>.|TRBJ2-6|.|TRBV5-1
CASSLSSQGLITSGANVLTF
TGCGCCAGCAGCTTGTCCAGCCAGGGTCTTATAACATCTGGGGCCAACGTCCTGACTTTC
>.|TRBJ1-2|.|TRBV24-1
CATSGGGSNYGYTF
TGTGCCACCAGTGGCGGGGGCTCTAACTATGGCTACACCTTC
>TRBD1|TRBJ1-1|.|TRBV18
CASSPWDRVNTEAFF
TGTGCCAGCTCACCTTGGGACAGGGTGAACACTGAAGCTTTCTTT
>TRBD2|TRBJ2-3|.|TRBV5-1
CASSLASGGPQDTQYF
TGCGCCAGCAGCTTGGCGTCGGGGGGGCCCCAAGATACGCAGTATTTT
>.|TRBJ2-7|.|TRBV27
CASSPAGGVYEQYF
TGTGCCAGCAGCCCCGCTGGCGGGGTCTACGAGCAGTACTTC
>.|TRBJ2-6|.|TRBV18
CASSSAGANVLTF
TGTGCCAGCTCTAGCGCGGGGGCCAACGTCCTGACTTTC
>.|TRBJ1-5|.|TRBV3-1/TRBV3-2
CASSQINCNQPQHF
TGTGCCAGCAGCCAAATAAACTGTAATCAGCCCCAGCATTTT
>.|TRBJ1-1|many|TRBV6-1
CASSEGSSEANGPFF
TGTGCCAGCAGTGAAGGGTCTTCTGAGGCGAACGGTCCTTTCTTT
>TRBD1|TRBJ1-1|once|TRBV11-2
CASSQGTGGVLGTEAFF
TGTGCCAGCAGCCAAGGGACAGGGGGCGTCTTGGGGACTGAAGCTTTCTTT
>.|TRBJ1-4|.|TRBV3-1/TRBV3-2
CASSPKYRATNEKLFF
TGTGCCAGCAGCCCAAAGTACCGAGCAACTAATGAAAAACTGTTTTTT
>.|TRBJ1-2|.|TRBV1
CTSSWTGHYGYTF
TGCACCAGCAGCTGGACAGGGCACTATGGCTACACCTTC
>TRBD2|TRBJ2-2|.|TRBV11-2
CASSWGLAGGRTGELFF
TGTGCCAGCAGCTGGGGACTAGCGGGGGGCCGTACCGGGGAGCTGTTTTTT
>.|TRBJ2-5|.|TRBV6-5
CASTPGHPQETQYF
TGTGCCAGCACCCCCGGACACCCGCAAGAGACCCAGTACTTC
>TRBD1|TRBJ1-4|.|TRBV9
CASSPTGTGDEKLFF
TGTGCCAGCAGCCCCACCGGGACAGGGGATGAAAAACTGTTTTTT
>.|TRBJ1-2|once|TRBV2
CASGGGLGYTF
TGTGCCAGCGGGGGGGGGCTTGGCTACACCTTC
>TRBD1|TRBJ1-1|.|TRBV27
CASKLAGGLNTEAFF
TGTGCCAGCAAACTTGCAGGGGGCCTTAACACTGAAGCTTTCTTT
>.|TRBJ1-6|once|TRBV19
CASSSRSGISPLHF
TGTGCCAGTTCCTCGAGAAGCGGGATTTCACCCCTCCACTTT
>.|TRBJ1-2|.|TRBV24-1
CATSSELANYGYTF
TGTGCCACCAGTAGTGAACTTGCTAACTATGGCTACACCTTC
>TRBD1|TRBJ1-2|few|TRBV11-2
CASSASGTGVHGYTF
TGTGCCAGCAGCGCGTCCGGGACAGGGGTACATGGCTACACCTTC
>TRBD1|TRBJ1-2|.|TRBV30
CAWSVGQGNGYTF
TGTGCCTGGAGTGTAGGACAGGGTAATGGCTACACCTTC
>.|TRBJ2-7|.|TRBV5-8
CASSLGGGFQSYEQYF
TGTGCCAGCAGCTTGGGAGGAGGGTTTCAAAGCTACGAGCAGTACTTC
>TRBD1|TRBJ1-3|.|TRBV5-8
CASSQDRVLSGNTIYF
TGTGCCAGCAGCCAGGACAGGGTCTTGTCTGGAAACACCATATATTTT
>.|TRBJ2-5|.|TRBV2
CASGDFQETQYF
TGTGCCAGTGGAGATTTCCAAGAGACCCAGTACTTC
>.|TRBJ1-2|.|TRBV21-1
CAITAGYGYTF
TGTGCCATTACAGCGGGCTATGGCTACACCTTC
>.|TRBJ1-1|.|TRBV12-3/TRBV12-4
CASSHRQNTEAFF
TGTGCCAGCAGTCATCGACAGAACACTGAAGCTTTCTTT
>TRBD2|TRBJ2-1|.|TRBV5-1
CASRRRGGSNEQFF
TGCGCCAGCCGCAGACGGGGGGGCAGCAATGAGCAGTTCTTC
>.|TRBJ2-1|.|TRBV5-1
CASSLGDLPNEQFF
TGCGCCAGCAGCTTGGGGGACTTACCCAATGAGCAGTTCTTC